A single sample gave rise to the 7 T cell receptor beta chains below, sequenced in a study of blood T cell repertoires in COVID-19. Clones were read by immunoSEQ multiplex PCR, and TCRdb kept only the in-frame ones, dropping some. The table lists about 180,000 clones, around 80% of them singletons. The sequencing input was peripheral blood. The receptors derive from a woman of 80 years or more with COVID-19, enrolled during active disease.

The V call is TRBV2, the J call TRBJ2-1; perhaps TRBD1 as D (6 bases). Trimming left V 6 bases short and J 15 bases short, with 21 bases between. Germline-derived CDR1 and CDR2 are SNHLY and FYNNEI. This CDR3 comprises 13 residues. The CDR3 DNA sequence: TGTGCCAGCAGGGGGGCCCTCGCCAGGGGCCGGTTCTTC. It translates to CASRGALARGRFF.

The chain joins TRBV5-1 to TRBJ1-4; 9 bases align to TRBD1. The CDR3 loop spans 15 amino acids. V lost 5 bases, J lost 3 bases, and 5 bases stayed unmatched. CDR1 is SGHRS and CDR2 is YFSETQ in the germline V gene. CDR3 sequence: CASRFGQGSNEKLFF. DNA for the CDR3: TGCGCCAGCAGATTCGGACAGGGGTCTAATGAAAAACTGTTTTTT.

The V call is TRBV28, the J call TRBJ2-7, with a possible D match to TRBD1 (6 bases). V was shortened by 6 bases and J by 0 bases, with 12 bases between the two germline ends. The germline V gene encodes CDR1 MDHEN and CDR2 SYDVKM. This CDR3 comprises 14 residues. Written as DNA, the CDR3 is TGTGCCAGCAGGGGTGGACAGAGCTCCTACGAGCAGTACTTC. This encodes CASRGGQSSYEQYF.

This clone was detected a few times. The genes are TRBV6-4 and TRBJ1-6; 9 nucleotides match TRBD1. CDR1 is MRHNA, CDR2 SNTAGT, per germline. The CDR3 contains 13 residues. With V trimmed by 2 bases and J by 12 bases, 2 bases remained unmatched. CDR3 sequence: CASSDDRGGPLHF. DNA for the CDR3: TGTGCCAGCAGTGACGACAGGGGGGGACCCCTCCACTTT.

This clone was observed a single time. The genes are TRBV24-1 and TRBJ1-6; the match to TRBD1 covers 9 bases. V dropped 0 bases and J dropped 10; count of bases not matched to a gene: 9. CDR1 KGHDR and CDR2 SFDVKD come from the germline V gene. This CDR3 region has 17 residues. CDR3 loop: CATSDLRSGQGSSPLHF. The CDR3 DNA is TGTGCCACCAGTGATTTGAGGTCGGGACAGGGTTCCTCACCCCTCCACTTT.

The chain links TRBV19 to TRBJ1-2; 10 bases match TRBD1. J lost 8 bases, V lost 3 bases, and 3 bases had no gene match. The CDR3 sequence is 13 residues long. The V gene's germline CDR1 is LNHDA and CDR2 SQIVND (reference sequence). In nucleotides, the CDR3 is TGTGCCAGTAGTATCGGGACAGGGGACGGCTACACCTTC. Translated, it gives CASSIGTGDGYTF.

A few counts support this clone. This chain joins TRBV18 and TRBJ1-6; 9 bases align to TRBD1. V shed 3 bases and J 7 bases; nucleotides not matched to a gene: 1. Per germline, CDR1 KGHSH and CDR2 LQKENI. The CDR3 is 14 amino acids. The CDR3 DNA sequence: TGTGCCAGCTCACCGGGGACAGGGAATTCACCCCTCCACTTT. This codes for CASSPGTGNSPLHF.